This T cell receptor beta chain was identified during a study of blood T cell repertoires in COVID-19. Study background: From T cells, B-cell-depleted T cells, or PBMCs came the material, which was cDNA or gDNA.

The CDR3 covers 15 residues. In germline, CDR1 is SGHDT, CDR2 YYEEEE. V was pared by 2 bases and J by 6 bases, with 15 bases between. In the study's own analysis: Reference gene primer amplification yielded estimated nucleated cell counts. This table comes from immunoSEQ multiplex PCR, and its TCRdb copy is limited to in-frame clones, with some not included. The DNA was the basis for D and trimming; V, J and clone size are from that table. The sample gives under 150,000 clones, approximately 83% of which show up once; 4% is in the top ten. Sequencing used peripheral blood. The source of this sequence is a woman aged 60-75 years with acute or convalescent COVID-19. This sequence joins TRBV5-6 and TRBJ2-1, with D possibly being TRBD2 (5 bases). The CDR3 coding sequence is TGTGCCAGCAGCTTTGGGATACTAGGTCGCAATGAGCAGTTCTTC. It encodes CASSFGILGRNEQFF. Supplemented by reference TRBV5-6 and TRBJ2-1, the full variable domain reads DAGVTQSPTHLIKTRGQQVTLRCSPKSGHDTVSWYQQALGQGPQFIFQYYEEEERQRGNFPDRFSGHQFPNYSSELNVNALLLGDSALYLCASSFGILGRNEQFFGPGTRLTVL.